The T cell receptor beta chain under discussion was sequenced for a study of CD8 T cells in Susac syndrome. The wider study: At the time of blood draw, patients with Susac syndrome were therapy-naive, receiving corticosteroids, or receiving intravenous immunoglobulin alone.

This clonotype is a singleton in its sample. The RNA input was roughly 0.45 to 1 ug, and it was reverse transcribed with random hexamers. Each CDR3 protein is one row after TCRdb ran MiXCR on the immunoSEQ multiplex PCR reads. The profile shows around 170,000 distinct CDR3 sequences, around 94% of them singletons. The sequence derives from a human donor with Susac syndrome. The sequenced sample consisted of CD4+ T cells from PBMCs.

The CDR3 sequence: CSARDTTGGETQYF. CDR3 nucleotide sequence: TGCAGTGCTAGAGATACGACAGGCGGGGAGACCCAGTACTTC. The genes are TRBV20-1 and TRBJ2-5; D perhaps matches TRBD1 (6 bases). V was cut by 0 bases and J by 5 bases, with 13 bases left in between. Germline loops: CDR1 DFQATT, CDR2 SNEGSKA (reference sequence). CDR3 length equals 14 residues.